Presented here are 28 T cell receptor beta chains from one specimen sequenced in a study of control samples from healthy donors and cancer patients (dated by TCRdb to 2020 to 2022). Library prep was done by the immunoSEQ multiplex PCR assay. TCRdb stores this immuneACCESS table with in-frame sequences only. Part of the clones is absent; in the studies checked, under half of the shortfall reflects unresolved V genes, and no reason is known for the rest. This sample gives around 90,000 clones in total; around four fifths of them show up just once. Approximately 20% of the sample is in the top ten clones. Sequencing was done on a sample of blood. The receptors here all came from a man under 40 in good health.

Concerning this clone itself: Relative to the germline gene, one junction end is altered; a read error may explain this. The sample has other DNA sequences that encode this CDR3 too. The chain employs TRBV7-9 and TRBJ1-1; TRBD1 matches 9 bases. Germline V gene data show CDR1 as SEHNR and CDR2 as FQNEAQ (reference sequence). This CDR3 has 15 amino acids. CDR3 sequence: CASSEGQGLNTEAFF. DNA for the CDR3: TGTGCCAGCAGCGAGGGACAGGGTCTGAACACTGAAGCCTTCTTT.

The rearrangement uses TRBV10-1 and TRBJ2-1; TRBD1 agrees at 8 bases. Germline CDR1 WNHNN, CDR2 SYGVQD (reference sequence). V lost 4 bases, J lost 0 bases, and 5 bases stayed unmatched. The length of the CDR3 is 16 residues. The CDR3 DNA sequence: TGCGCCAGCAGTGGACAGGGGCCGAGCTCCTACAATGAGCAGTTCTTC. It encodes CASSGQGPSSYNEQFF.

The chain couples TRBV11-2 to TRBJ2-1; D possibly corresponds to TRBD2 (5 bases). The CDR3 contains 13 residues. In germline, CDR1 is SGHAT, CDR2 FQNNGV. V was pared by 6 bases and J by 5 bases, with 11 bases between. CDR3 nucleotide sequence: TGTGCCAGCAGGGCTCCCGGGGACAATGAGCAGTTCTTC. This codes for CASRAPGDNEQFF.

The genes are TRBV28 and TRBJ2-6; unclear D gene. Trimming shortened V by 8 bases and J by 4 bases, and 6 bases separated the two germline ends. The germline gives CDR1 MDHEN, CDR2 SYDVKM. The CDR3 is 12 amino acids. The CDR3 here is CASGEGANVLTF. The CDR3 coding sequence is TGTGCCAGCGGGGAAGGGGCCAACGTCCTGACTTTC. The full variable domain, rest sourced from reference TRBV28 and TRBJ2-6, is DVKVTQSSRYLVKRTGEKVFLECVQDMDHENMFWYRQDPGLGLRLIYFSYDVKMKEKGDIPEGYSVSREKKERFSLILESASTNQTSMYLCASGEGANVLTFGAGSRLTVL.

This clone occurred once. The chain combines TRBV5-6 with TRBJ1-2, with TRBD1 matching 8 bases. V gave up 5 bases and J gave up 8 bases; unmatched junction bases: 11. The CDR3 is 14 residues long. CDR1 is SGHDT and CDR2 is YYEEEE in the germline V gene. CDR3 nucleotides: TGTGCCAGCAGACTGGACAGGGTGAGACTCGGCTACACCTTC. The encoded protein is CASRLDRVRLGYTF.

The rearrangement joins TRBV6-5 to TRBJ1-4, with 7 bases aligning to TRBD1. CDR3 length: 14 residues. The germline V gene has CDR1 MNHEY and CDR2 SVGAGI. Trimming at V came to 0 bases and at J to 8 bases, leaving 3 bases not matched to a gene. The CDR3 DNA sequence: TGTGCCAGCAGTTACTCACCAGGGGGGGAAAAACTGTTTTTT. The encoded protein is CASSYSPGGEKLFF.

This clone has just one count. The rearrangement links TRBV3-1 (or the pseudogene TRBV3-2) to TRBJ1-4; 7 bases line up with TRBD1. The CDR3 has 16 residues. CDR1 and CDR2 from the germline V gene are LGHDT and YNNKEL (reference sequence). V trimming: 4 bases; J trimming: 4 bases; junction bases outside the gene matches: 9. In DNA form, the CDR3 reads TGTGCCAGCAGCCTCAGTGGGACAGATCATAATGAAAAACTGTTTTTT. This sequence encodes CASSLSGTDHNEKLFF.

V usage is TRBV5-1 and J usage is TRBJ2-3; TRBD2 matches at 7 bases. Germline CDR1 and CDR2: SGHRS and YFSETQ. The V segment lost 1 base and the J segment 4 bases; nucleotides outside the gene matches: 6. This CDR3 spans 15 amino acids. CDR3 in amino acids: CASSLTAGFPDTQYF. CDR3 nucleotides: TGCGCCAGCAGCTTGACAGCGGGGTTCCCAGATACGCAGTATTTT.

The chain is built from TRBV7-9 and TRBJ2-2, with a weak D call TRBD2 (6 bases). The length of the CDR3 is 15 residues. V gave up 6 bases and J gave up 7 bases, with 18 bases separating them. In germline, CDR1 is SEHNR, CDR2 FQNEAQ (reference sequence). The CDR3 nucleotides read TGTGCCAGCAGGACCGCCTCTCGGGGAGGCGGGGAGCTGTTTTTT. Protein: CASRTASRGGGELFF.

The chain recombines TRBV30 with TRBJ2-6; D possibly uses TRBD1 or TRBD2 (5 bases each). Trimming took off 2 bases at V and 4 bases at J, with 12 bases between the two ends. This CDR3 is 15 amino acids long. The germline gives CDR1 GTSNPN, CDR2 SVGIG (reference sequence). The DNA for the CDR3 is TGTGCCTGGAGTAAGGGACCCGGAGGGGCCAACGTCCTGACTTTC. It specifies CAWSKGPGGANVLTF.

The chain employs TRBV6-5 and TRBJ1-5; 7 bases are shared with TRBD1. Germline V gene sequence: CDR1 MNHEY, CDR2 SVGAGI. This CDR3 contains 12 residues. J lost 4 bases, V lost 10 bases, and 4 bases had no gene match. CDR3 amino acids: CATQTGNQPQHF. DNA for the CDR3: TGTGCCACCCAGACAGGGAATCAGCCCCAGCATTTT.

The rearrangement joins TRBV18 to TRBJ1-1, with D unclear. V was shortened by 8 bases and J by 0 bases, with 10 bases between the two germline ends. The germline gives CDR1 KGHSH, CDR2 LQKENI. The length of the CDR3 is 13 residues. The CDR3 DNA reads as TGTGCCAGCATGGGCGGACTGAACACTGAAGCTTTCTTT. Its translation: CASMGGLNTEAFF.

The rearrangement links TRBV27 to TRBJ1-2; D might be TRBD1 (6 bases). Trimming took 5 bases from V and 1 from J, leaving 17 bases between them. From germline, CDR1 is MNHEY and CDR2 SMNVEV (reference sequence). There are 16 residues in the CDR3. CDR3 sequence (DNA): TGTGCCAGCAGTCAGACGGACAGATTTAATAACTATGGCTACACCTTC. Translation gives CASSQTDRFNNYGYTF.

The CDR3 loop is CAWSPQTQGISNQPQHF. CDR3 DNA sequence: TGTGCCTGGAGTCCTCAAACACAGGGGATTAGCAATCAGCCCCAGCATTTT. The rearrangement uses TRBV30 and TRBJ1-5; 7 nucleotides agree with TRBD1. There are 17 residues in the CDR3. The V gene end was trimmed by 2 bases and the J gene end by 0 bases; junction bases not matched to a gene: 10. Germline V gene lookup returns CDR1 GTSNPN and CDR2 SVGIG (reference sequence). Using reference TRBV30 and TRBJ1-5 for the parts outside the CDR3, the full variable domain is SQTIHQWPATLVQPVGSPLSLECTVEGTSNPNLYWYRQAAGRGLQLLFYSVGIGQISSEVPQNLSASRPQDRQFILSSKKLLLSDSGFYLCAWSPQTQGISNQPQHFGDGTRLSIL.

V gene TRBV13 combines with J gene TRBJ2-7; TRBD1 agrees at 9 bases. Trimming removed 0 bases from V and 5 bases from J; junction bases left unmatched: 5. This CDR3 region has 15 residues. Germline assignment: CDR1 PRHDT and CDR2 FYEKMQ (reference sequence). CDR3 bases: TGTGCCAGCAGCTTAGGGGGGACAGGGTGGGACGAGCAGTACTTC. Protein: CASSLGGTGWDEQYF.

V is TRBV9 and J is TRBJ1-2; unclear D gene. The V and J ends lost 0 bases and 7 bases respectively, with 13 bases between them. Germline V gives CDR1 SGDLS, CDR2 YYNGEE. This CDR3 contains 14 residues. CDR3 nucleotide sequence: TGTGCCAGCAGCGTAGCTCTGGATTTTGGTGGCTACACCTTC. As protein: CASSVALDFGGYTF.

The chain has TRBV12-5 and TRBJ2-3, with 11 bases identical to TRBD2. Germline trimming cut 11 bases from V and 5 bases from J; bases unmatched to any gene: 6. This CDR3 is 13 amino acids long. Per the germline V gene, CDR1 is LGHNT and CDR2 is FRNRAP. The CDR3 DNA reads TGTGCTGGTAGCGGGGGGGCCAGAGATACGCAGTATTTT. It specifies CAGSGGARDTQYF.

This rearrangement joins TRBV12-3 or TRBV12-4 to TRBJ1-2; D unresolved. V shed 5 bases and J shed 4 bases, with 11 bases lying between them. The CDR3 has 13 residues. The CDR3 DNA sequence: TGTGCCAGCAGTCCCGAGGAGAGCTATGGCTACACCTTC. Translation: CASSPEESYGYTF.

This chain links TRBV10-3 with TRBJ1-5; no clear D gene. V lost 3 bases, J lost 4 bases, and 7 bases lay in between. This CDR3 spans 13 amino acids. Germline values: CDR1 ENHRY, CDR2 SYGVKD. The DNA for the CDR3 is TGTGCCATCAGTGAACGGGAGAATCAGCCCCAGCATTTT. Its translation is CAISERENQPQHF.

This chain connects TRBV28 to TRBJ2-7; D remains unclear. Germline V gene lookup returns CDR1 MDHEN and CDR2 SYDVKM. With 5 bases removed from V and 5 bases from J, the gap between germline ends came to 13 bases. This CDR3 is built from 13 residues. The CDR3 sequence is CASSGQVVDEQYF. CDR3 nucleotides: TGTGCCAGCAGTGGGCAGGTCGTCGACGAGCAGTACTTC.

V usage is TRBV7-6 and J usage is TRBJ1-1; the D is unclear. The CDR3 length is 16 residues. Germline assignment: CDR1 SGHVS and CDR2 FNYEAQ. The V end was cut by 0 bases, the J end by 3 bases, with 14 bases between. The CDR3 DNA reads TGTGCCAGCAGCTTAGCGCTTCGGGGATTAGACACTGAAGCTTTCTTT. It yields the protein CASSLALRGLDTEAFF.

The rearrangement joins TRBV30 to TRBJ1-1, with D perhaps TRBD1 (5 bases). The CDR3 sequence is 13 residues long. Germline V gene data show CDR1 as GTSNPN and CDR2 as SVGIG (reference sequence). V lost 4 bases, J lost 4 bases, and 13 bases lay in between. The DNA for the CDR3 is TGTGCCTGGATTGTCAGGGCGGGCACTGAAGCTTTCTTT. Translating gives CAWIVRAGTEAFF.

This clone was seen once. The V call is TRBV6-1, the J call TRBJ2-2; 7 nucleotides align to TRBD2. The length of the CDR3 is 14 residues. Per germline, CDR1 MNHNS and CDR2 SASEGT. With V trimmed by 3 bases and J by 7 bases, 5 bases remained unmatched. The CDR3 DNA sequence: TGTGCCAGCAGTGAGACTAGCAAGGGCGGGGAGCTGTTTTTT. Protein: CASSETSKGGELFF.

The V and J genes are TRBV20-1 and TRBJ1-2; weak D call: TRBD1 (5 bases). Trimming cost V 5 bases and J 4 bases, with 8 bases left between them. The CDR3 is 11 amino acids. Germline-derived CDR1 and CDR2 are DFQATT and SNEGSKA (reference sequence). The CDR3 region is CSASDSYGYTF. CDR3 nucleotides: TGCAGTGCTTCAGACAGCTATGGCTACACCTTC.

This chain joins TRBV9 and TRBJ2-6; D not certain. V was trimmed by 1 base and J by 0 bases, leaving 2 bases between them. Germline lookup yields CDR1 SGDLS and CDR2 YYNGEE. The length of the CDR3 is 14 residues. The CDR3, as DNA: TGTGCCAGCAGCGTACGCTCTGGGGCCAACGTCCTGACTTTC. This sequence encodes CASSVRSGANVLTF. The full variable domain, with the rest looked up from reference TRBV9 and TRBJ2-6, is DSGVTQTPKHLITATGQRVTLRCSPRSGDLSVYWYQQSLDQGLQFLIQYYNGEERAKGNILERFSAQQFPDLHSELNLSSLELGDSALYFCASSVRSGANVLTFGAGSRLTVL.

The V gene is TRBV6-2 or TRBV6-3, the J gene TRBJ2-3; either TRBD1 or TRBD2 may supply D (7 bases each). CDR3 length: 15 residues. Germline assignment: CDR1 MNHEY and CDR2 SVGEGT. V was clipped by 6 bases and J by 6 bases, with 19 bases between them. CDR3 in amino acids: CASSFPGGEVDTQYF. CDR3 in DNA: TGTGCCAGCAGCTTCCCAGGGGGGGAGGTGGATACGCAGTATTTT.

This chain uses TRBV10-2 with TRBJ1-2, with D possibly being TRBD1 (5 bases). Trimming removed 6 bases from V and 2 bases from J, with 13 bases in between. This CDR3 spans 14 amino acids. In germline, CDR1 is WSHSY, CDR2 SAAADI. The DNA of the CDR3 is TGCGCCAGCAGGGGGCTAGACTCAAACTATGGCTACACCTTC. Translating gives CASRGLDSNYGYTF.

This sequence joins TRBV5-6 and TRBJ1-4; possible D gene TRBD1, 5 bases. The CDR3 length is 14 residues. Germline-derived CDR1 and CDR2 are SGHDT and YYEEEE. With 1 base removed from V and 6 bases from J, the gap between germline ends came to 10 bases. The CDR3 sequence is CASSLWDLDEKLFF. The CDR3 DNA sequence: TGTGCCAGCAGCTTGTGGGACTTGGATGAAAAACTGTTTTTT.